What follows are 22 T cell receptor beta chains derived from one specimen sequenced in a study of CD8 T cells in ankylosing spondylitis. Via MiXCR, TCRdb re-called the 5' RACE reads, giving one row per CDR3 protein. The profile shows under 200,000 distinct CDR3 sequences, 10% to 15% of them singletons. Sequences were obtained from blood, either unsorted or a sorted T cell fraction (not recorded which). These receptors were taken from a female donor with ankylosing spondylitis or in good health (not recorded which).

This clonotype was detected ten times or more. This chain uses TRBV7-7 with TRBJ2-1, with 7 bases identical to TRBD1. The V segment lost 3 bases and the J segment 9 bases; nucleotides outside the gene matches: 5. The CDR3 contains 13 residues. From germline, CDR1 is SSHAT and CDR2 FNYEAQ (reference sequence). Here the CDR3 DNA reads TGTGCCAGCAGCTTGACAGGGCAATCTGAGCAGTTCTTC. Amino acid sequence: CASSLTGQSEQFF. Combining the CDR3 with reference TRBV7-7 and TRBJ2-1 gives the whole variable domain GAGVSQSPRYKVTKRGQDVTLRCDPISSHATLYWYQQALGQGPEFLTYFNYEAQPDKSGLPSDRFSAERPEGSISTLTIQRTEQRDSAMYRCASSLTGQSEQFFGPGTRLTVL.

This clonotype was counted at least ten times. The CDR3 loop is CSGRGWSSYGEQFF. CDR3 sequence (DNA): TGCAGCGGTAGAGGGTGGTCCTCGTATGGTGAGCAGTTCTTC. The chain combines TRBV29-1 with TRBJ2-1; D may be TRBD2 (5 bases). Between the trimmed V and J ends, which lost 7 bases and 9 bases, there was a span of 22 bases. CDR1 and CDR2 from the germline V gene are SQVTM and ANQGSEA. The CDR3 extends over 14 amino acids.

There are many counts of this clonotype. The chain recombines TRBV5-1 with TRBJ2-1; 10 positions match TRBD1. Germline V gene sequence: CDR1 SGHRS, CDR2 YFSETQ. The V gene end was trimmed by 4 bases and the J gene end by 5 bases; junction bases not matched to a gene: 6. This CDR3 has 15 amino acids. CDR3 protein: CASSLRDRGNNEQFF. DNA of the CDR3: TGCGCCAGCAGCCTCCGGGACAGGGGTAACAATGAGCAGTTCTTC. Full variable domain (rest looked up from reference TRBV5-1 and TRBJ2-1): KAGVTQTPRYLIKTRGQQVTLSCSPISGHRSVSWYQQTPGQGLQFLFEYFSETQRNKGNFPGRFSGRQFSNSRSEMNVSTLELGDSALYLCASSLRDRGNNEQFFGPGTRLTVL.

In DNA, the CDR3 is TGTGCCAGCAGTCCCAGCAAGGCGGGCACTGAAGCTTTCTTT. Encoded protein: CASSPSKAGTEAFF. The chain is built from TRBV12-3 or TRBV12-4 and TRBJ1-1; D remains ambiguous. Trimming left V 5 bases short and J 4 bases short, with 14 bases between. This CDR3 contains 14 residues.

The chain carries TRBV5-1 and TRBJ2-5, with D possibly TRBD2 on 6 matching bases. V shed 1 base and J shed 2 bases, with 12 bases lying between them. Germline CDR1 reads SGHRS; CDR2 reads YFSETQ. This CDR3 comprises 15 residues. The CDR3 sequence: CASSLSPGLQETQYF. As DNA, the CDR3 is TGCGCCAGCAGCTTGTCCCCGGGACTGCAAGAGACCCAGTACTTC. Looking up the rest from reference TRBV5-1 and TRBJ2-5 gives the full variable domain: KAGVTQTPRYLIKTRGQQVTLSCSPISGHRSVSWYQQTPGQGLQFLFEYFSETQRNKGNFPGRFSGRQFSNSRSEMNVSTLELGDSALYLCASSLSPGLQETQYFGPGTRLLVL.

This clonotype has more than one count but fewer than ten. The gene calls are TRBV12-3 or TRBV12-4 and TRBJ1-5; tentatively, D is TRBD1 (6 bases). Trimming removed 4 bases from V and 5 bases from J, with 12 bases in between. The CDR3 extends over 14 amino acids. The DNA for the CDR3 is TGTGCCAGCAGTTCCGGGGGCGCGTATCAGCCCCAGCATTTT. This encodes CASSSGGAYQPQHF.

CDR3 sequence: CASNRGTSSGANVLTF. In nucleotides, the CDR3 is TGTGCCAGCAACCGCGGGACGAGCTCTGGGGCCAACGTCCTGACTTTC. The V call is TRBV28, the J call TRBJ2-6; perhaps TRBD2 as D (6 bases). V lost 7 bases and J lost 0, with 13 bases in between. The length of the CDR3 is 16 residues. Germline V gene sequence: CDR1 MDHEN, CDR2 SYDVKM.

The V call is TRBV25-1, the J call TRBJ1-2, with D tentatively TRBD1 (5 bases). The CDR3 is 17 amino acids. Looked up from germline, CDR1 is MGHDK and CDR2 is SYGVNS. V was pared by 1 base and J by 6 bases, with 21 bases between. Here the CDR3 reads CASSESSPPGWMDGYTF. For the CDR3, the DNA is TGTGCCAGCAGTGAATCCTCTCCCCCAGGGTGGATGGATGGCTACACCTTC.

This clonotype was recorded many times. This chain connects TRBV14 to TRBJ2-2; D is ambiguous. The CDR3 covers 13 residues. Germline CDR1 is SGHDN and CDR2 is FVKESK. V lost 3 bases to trimming and J lost 3 bases, with 5 bases between them. CDR3 DNA: TGTGCCAGCAGCCAGCTACACACCGGGGAGCTGTTTTTT. This translates into CASSQLHTGELFF.

The rearrangement joins TRBV28 to TRBJ2-3; 10 nucleotides agree with TRBD2. The V gene's germline CDR1 is MDHEN and CDR2 SYDVKM. J lost 3 bases, V lost 8 bases, and 26 bases had no gene match. This CDR3 region has 21 residues. CDR3 in amino acids: CASGKGRSGRVLMSTTDTQYF. The CDR3, as DNA: TGTGCCAGCGGAAAAGGACGGAGCGGGAGGGTACTTATGTCTACGACAGATACGCAGTATTTT.

The V gene is TRBV7-9, the J gene TRBJ1-5, with D tentatively TRBD1 (5 bases). From germline, CDR1 is SEHNR and CDR2 FQNEAQ (reference sequence). This CDR3 region has 13 residues. The V and J ends lost 3 bases and 7 bases respectively, with 10 bases between them. This CDR3 reads CASSLDNVQPQHF. The DNA for the CDR3 is TGTGCCAGCAGCTTGGACAATGTACAGCCCCAGCATTTT.

There are a few counts of this clonotype. This chain uses TRBV18 with TRBJ2-3, with a tentative D call TRBD2 (6 bases). Trimming stripped 1 base from V and 0 bases from J, with 17 bases between. Germline V gene sequence: CDR1 KGHSH, CDR2 LQKENI. This CDR3 has 18 residues. CDR3 region: CASSPRGGLAASTDTQYF. In nucleotides, the CDR3 is TGTGCCAGCTCACCACGTGGGGGGTTAGCGGCGAGCACAGATACGCAGTATTTT.

The chain uses TRBV6-5 and TRBJ1-1, with TRBD1 matching over 9 bases. The J segment lost 4 bases and the V segment lost 2 bases, leaving 5 bases of the junction unmatched. Germline V gene lookup returns CDR1 MNHEY and CDR2 SVGAGI. The length of the CDR3 is 15 residues. This chain's CDR3 is CASSYPLTGGTEAFF. CDR3 DNA sequence: TGTGCCAGCAGTTACCCTCTGACAGGGGGCACTGAAGCTTTCTTT.

This clonotype has only a few counts. V and J are TRBV9 and TRBJ1-2, with D possibly matching TRBD1 (6 bases). The V end lost 0 bases, the J end lost 4 bases, and 13 bases lay between the germline ends. There are 15 residues in the CDR3. Germline CDR1 reads SGDLS; CDR2 reads YYNGEE. CDR3 in DNA: TGTGCCAGCAGCGTAGTGGCAGGGGCGGGCTATGGCTACACCTTC. Translation: CASSVVAGAGYGYTF.

At least ten counts were recorded for this clonotype. The chain's CDR3 is CSVGDRGDGEQYF. DNA for the CDR3: TGCAGCGTGGGGGACAGGGGGGACGGCGAGCAGTACTTC. The chain links TRBV29-1 to TRBJ2-7, with 11 bases aligning to TRBD1. Trimming removed 6 bases from V and 6 bases from J; junction bases left unmatched: 7. Germline lookup yields CDR1 SQVTM and CDR2 ANQGSEA. This CDR3 has 13 amino acids.

This clonotype was picked up many times. The rearrangement uses TRBV7-2 and TRBJ2-7; TRBD1 matches 7 bases. The V segment lost 3 bases and the J segment 4 bases; nucleotides outside the gene matches: 3. The CDR3 is 13 residues long. CDR1 is SGHTA and CDR2 is FQGNSA in the germline V gene. The CDR3 DNA reads TGTGCCAGCAGCTTTAGCAGGGGGTACGAGCAGTACTTC. This codes for CASSFSRGYEQYF.

This clonotype has ten or more counts. V and J are TRBV12-3 or TRBV12-4 and TRBJ2-1, with D possibly matching TRBD2 (6 bases). The V and J ends lost 5 bases and 4 bases respectively, with 18 bases between them. The CDR3 runs 16 residues. CDR3 protein: CASSPYLGGVYNEQFF. CDR3 DNA: TGTGCCAGCAGTCCCTACCTAGGCGGGGTGTACAATGAGCAGTTCTTC.

This clonotype was seen many times. This rearrangement joins TRBV4-2 to TRBJ2-7; possible D gene TRBD2, 6 bases. CDR3 size: 16 residues. Germline lookup yields CDR1 LGHNA and CDR2 YNFKEQ. The germline V and J ends were trimmed by 0 bases and 6 bases, with 18 bases remaining between them. CDR3 nucleotides: TGTGCCAGCAGCCAAGAAGGGAGGAACCGGGTGAGCGAGCAGTACTTC. It translates to CASSQEGRNRVSEQYF.

The chain joins TRBV27 to TRBJ2-7; D is ambiguous. CDR1 MNHEY and CDR2 SMNVEV come from the germline V gene (reference sequence). V lost 5 bases, J lost 5 bases, and 16 bases lay in between. This CDR3 has 14 residues. In nucleotides, the CDR3 is TGTGCCAGCAGTCACCGTTTTACTGGGGACGAGCAGTACTTC. Amino acid sequence: CASSHRFTGDEQYF.

This clonotype was observed a few times. The CDR3 protein is CASSPFHGNKDEQFF. DNA for the CDR3: TGTGCCAGCAGTCCGTTCCACGGGAACAAAGATGAGCAGTTCTTC. The chain recombines TRBV12-3 or TRBV12-4 with TRBJ2-1; possibly TRBD2 for D (5 bases). Trimming stripped 5 bases from V and 8 bases from J, with 19 bases between. The CDR3 has 15 residues.

This clonotype was seen a few times. The V call is TRBV11-3, the J call TRBJ1-2, with D tentatively TRBD1 (5 bases). The CDR3 has 13 amino acids. V lost 6 bases to trimming and J lost 1 base, with 9 bases between them. Germline CDR1 and CDR2: SGHNT and YENEEA. The CDR3 nucleotides are TGTGCCAGCAGTCGGAGGGGTAACTATGGCTACACCTTC. It specifies CASSRRGNYGYTF.

This clonotype has ten or more counts. The chain links TRBV5-1 to TRBJ2-4; 7 nucleotides match TRBD2. Germline lookup yields CDR1 SGHRS and CDR2 YFSETQ. V dropped 4 bases and J dropped 7; count of bases not matched to a gene: 17. The CDR3 loop spans 17 amino acids. CDR3 amino acids: CASSGLGLAAERNIQYF. CDR3 nucleotides: TGCGCCAGCAGCGGATTGGGGCTAGCGGCAGAGAGGAACATTCAGTACTTC.